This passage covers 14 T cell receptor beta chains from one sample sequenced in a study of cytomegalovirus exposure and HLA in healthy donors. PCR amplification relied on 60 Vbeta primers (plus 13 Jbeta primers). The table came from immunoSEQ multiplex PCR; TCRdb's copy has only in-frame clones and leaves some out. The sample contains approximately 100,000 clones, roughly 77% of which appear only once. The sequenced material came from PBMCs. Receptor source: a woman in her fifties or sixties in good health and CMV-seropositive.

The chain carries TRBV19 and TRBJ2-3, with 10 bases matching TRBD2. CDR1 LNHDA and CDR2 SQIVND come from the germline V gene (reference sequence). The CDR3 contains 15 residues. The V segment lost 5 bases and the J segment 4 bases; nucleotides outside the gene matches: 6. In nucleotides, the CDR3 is TGTGCCAGTAGTGTAGCGGGAGGAGGCCCAGATACGCAGTATTTT. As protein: CASSVAGGGPDTQYF.

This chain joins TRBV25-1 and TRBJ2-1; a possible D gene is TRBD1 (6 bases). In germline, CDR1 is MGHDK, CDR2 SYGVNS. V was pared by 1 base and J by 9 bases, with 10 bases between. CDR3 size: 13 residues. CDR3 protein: CASSELGAGEQFF. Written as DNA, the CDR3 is TGTGCCAGCAGTGAATTGGGGGCGGGTGAGCAGTTCTTC.

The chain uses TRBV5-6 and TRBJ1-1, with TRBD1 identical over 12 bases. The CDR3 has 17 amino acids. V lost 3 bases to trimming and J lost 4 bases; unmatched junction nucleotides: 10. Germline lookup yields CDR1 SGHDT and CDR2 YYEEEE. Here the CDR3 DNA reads TGTGCCAGCAGCTGGGACAGGGGGCTGATGGGCCGCACTGAAGCTTTCTTT. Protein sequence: CASSWDRGLMGRTEAFF.

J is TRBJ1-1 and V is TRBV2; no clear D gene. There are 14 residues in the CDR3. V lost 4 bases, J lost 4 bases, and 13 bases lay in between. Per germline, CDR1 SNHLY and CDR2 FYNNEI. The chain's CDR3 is CASSAEALATEAFF. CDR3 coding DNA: TGTGCCAGCAGTGCCGAGGCCTTAGCCACTGAAGCTTTCTTT. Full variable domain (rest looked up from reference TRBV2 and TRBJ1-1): EPEVTQTPSHQVTQMGQEVILRCVPISNHLYFYWYRQILGQKVEFLVSFYNNEISEKSEIFDDQFSVERPDGSNFTLKIRSTKLEDSAMYFCASSAEALATEAFFGQGTRLTVV.

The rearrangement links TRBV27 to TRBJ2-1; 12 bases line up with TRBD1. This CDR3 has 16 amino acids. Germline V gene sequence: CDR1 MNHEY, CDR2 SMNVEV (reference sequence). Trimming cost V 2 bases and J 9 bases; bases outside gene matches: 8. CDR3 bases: TGTGCCAGCAGTTTACCGGGGGGACAGGGGGCGGTTGAGCAGTTCTTC. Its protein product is CASSLPGGQGAVEQFF.

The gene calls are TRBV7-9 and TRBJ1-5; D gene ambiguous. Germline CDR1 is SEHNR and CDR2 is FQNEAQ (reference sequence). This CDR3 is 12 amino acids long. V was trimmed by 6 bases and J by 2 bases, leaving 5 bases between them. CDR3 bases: TGTGCCAGCAGGTCGGGCAATCAGCCCCAGCATTTT. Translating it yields CASRSGNQPQHF.

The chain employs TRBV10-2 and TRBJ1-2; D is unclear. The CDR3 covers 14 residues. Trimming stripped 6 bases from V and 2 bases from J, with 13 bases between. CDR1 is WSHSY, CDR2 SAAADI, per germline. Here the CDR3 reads CASRGTGENYGYTF. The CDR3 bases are TGCGCCAGCAGGGGCACCGGGGAGAACTATGGCTACACCTTC.

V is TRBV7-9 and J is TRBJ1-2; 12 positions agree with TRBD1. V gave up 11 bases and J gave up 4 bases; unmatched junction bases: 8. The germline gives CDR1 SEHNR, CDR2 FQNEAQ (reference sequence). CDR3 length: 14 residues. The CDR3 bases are TGTGCCGGGGGGGGACAGGGGGCCTCCTATGGCTACACCTTC. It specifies CAGGGQGASYGYTF.

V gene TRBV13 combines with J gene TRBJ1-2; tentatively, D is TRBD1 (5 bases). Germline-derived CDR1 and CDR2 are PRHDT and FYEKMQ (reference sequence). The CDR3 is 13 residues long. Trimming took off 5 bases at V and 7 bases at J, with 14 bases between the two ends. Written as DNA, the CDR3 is TGTGCCAGCAGCCCGCGTGGCAGGGCTGGCTACACCTTC. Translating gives CASSPRGRAGYTF.

The CDR3 region has the DNA TGTGCCAGGGACACAGGGGGACGAGATACGCAGTATTTT. Translated, it gives CARDTGGRDTQYF. This chain uses TRBV2 with TRBJ2-3; 8 bases map to TRBD1. Germline loops: CDR1 SNHLY, CDR2 FYNNEI. V lost 9 bases to trimming and J lost 5 bases; unmatched junction nucleotides: 7. The CDR3 loop spans 13 amino acids.

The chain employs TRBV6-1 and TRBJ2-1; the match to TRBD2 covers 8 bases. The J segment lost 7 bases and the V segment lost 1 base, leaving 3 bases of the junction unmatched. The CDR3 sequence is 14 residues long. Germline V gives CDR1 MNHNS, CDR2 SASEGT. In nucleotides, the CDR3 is TGTGCCAGCAGTGAAGTCGGGAGGGCGAATGAGCAGTTCTTC. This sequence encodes CASSEVGRANEQFF.

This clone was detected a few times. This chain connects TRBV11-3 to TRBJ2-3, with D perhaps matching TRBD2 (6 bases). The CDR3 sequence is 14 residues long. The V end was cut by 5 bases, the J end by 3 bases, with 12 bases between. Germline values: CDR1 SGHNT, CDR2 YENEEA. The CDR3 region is CASSPAGRTDTQYF. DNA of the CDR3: TGTGCCAGCAGCCCCGCGGGGCGAACAGATACGCAGTATTTT.

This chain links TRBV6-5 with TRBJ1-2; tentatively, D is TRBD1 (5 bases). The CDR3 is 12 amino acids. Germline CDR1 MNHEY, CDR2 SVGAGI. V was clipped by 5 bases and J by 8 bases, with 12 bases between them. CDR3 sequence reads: CASSARVGGYTF. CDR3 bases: TGTGCCAGCAGTGCCAGGGTCGGGGGCTACACCTTC.

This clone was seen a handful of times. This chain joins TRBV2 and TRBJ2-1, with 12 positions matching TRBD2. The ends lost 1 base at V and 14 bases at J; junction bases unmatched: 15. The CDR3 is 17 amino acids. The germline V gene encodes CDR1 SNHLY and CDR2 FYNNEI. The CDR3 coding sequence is TGTGCCAGCAGTGAAGAGGAACTAGCGGGAGGACCCTACAGGGAGTTCTTC. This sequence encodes CASSEEELAGGPYREFF.